One and the same sample provided the 20 T cell receptor beta chains below, sequenced in a study of breast tumors, draining lymph nodes, adjacent tissues. Samples came from axillary lymph nodes draining the breast cancer. TCRdb re-derived calls from the multiplex PCR reads in MiXCR, one entry per CDR3 protein. This sample has 200,000 or so distinct CDR3 sequences, with over 25% found just once. The sequencing input was axillary lymph node tissue. Receptor source: a female donor with breast cancer. Some clones in this sample may be carry-over from other donors' samples.

This clonotype was picked up many times. The gene calls are TRBV2 and TRBJ2-1; D may be TRBD2 (5 bases). Germline V gene lookup returns CDR1 SNHLY and CDR2 FYNNEI. The CDR3 is made up of 15 amino acids. Trimming left V 3 bases short and J 10 bases short, with 19 bases between. In DNA form, the CDR3 reads TGTGCCAGCAGTGATTCTACTAGTTGGGTAGAGGAGCAGTTCTTC. This gives the protein CASSDSTSWVEEQFF.

Comment on this clonotype: The junction differs from germline at one of its ends, possibly a read error. The chain combines TRBV24-1 with TRBJ2-1; weak D call: TRBD2 (6 bases). Germline V CDR1 and CDR2: KGHDR, SFDVKD. The CDR3 runs 15 residues. CDR3 sequence: CAASDEGTGGYEQFF. The CDR3, as DNA: TGTGCCGCCAGTGACGAGGGGACCGGGGGATATGAGCAGTTCTTC.

In its sample, this clonotype was seen many times. The chain has TRBV11-2 and TRBJ2-2, with D unresolved. The CDR3 extends over 13 amino acids. V lost 3 bases and J lost 2, with 4 bases in between. Germline-derived CDR1 and CDR2 are SGHAT and FQNNGV. CDR3 sequence: CASSFLNTGELFF. CDR3 bases: TGTGCCAGCAGCTTCCTTAACACCGGGGAGCTGTTTTTT.

This clonotype has at least ten counts. CDR3 protein: CATSTGPGELFF. In DNA form, the CDR3 reads TGTGCCACGTCGACTGGGCCCGGGGAGCTGTTTTTT. The chain has TRBV7-6 and TRBJ2-2; D gene uncertain. The CDR3 has 12 residues. V was pared by 10 bases and J by 6 bases, with 12 bases between. Germline V gives CDR1 SGHVS, CDR2 FNYEAQ. Full variable domain (missing parts from reference TRBV7-6 and TRBJ2-2): GAGVSQSPRYKVTKRGQDVALRCDPISGHVSLYWYRQALGQGPEFLTYFNYEAQQDKSGLPNDRFSAERPEGSISTLTIQRTEQRDSAMYRCATSTGPGELFFGEGSRLTVL.

V gene TRBV6-5 combines with J gene TRBJ1-2, with D possibly being TRBD1 (6 bases). The CDR3 spans 15 residues. Germline CDR1 reads MNHEY; CDR2 reads SVGAGI. Trimming left V 8 bases short and J 8 bases short, with 24 bases between. DNA for the CDR3: TGTGCCAGCGGTCACTCGGTCTCCCCTGGGGGCGGCTACACCTTC. Translating it yields CASGHSVSPGGGYTF.

At least ten counts were recorded for this clonotype. The chain has TRBV9 and TRBJ2-1; 9 bases map to TRBD2. Germline V gene sequence: CDR1 SGDLS, CDR2 YYNGEE. Unmatched junction bases numbered 5, after V lost 3 bases and J lost 4 bases. CDR3 length: 15 residues. In nucleotides, the CDR3 is TGTGCCAGCAGCGAGGGGGCGGGAGGGTACAATGAGCAGTTCTTC. It yields the protein CASSEGAGGYNEQFF.

The sample holds many counts of this clonotype. This chain joins TRBV7-2 and TRBJ2-3, with 13 nucleotides matching TRBD2. Trimming at V came to 1 base and at J to 5 bases, leaving 3 bases not matched to a gene. The V gene's germline CDR1 is SGHTA and CDR2 FQGNSA. The CDR3 spans 16 residues. The CDR3 reads CASSLGLAGGRDTQYF. The CDR3, as DNA: TGTGCCAGCAGCTTAGGACTAGCGGGGGGCCGAGATACGCAGTATTTT.

This clonotype was counted ten times or more. The V call is TRBV6-5, the J call TRBJ2-2; 7 bases fit TRBD2. Germline CDR1 and CDR2: MNHEY and SVGAGI. Trimming cost V 6 bases and J 4 bases; bases outside gene matches: 5. This CDR3 is built from 14 residues. The CDR3 sequence: CASRTTSPTGELFF. The CDR3 region has the DNA TGTGCCAGCAGGACGACTAGCCCCACCGGGGAGCTGTTTTTT.

The sample holds many counts of this clonotype. The chain is built from TRBV20-1 and TRBJ2-1; perhaps TRBD2 as D (5 bases). CDR1 and CDR2 (germline): DFQATT, SNEGSKA (reference sequence). Trimming took off 1 base at V and 8 bases at J, with 9 bases between the two ends. The CDR3 has 12 amino acids. The CDR3 here is CSARGTAHEQFF. The CDR3 DNA sequence: TGCAGTGCTAGAGGGACTGCACATGAGCAGTTCTTC.

About this clonotype itself: At one of its ends the junction is not consistent with the germline gene, which may arise from a read error. V and J are TRBV2 and TRBJ2-5; the D call may be TRBD1 or TRBD2 (6 bases each). Germline assignment: CDR1 SNHLY and CDR2 FYNNEI. The CDR3 loop spans 14 amino acids. The CDR3 spells CASSAGDNQGTQYF. The DNA of the CDR3 is TGTGCCAGCAGTGCGGGGGACAACCAAGGGACCCAGTACTTC.

This clonotype was detected many times. The chain employs TRBV6-2 or TRBV6-3 and TRBJ2-1, with 11 bases matching TRBD2. The germline CDR1 and CDR2 sequences are MNHEY and SVGEGT. V trimming: 6 bases; J trimming: 3 bases; junction bases outside the gene matches: 7. The CDR3 length is 16 residues. The CDR3 region is CASRPPGTSGYNEQFF. The CDR3 DNA reads as TGTGCCAGCAGACCCCCCGGGACTAGCGGCTACAATGAGCAGTTCTTC.

This clonotype was seen repeatedly, ten times or more. The V call is TRBV2, the J call TRBJ2-7, with 7 bases that match TRBD2. CDR1 is SNHLY, CDR2 FYNNEI, per germline. The CDR3 has 15 residues. V dropped 4 bases and J dropped 2; count of bases not matched to a gene: 8. The CDR3 coding sequence is TGTGCCAGCAGTGCCCCGGGACTATTAACCTACGAGCAGTACTTC. As protein: CASSAPGLLTYEQYF.

This clonotype was seen many times. The chain employs TRBV6-6 and TRBJ2-2; D call uncertain. The germline gives CDR1 MNHNY, CDR2 SVGAGI (reference sequence). The CDR3 runs 13 residues. V shed 7 bases and J shed 5 bases, with 11 bases lying between them. CDR3 loop: CASIPTGTGELFF. The CDR3, as DNA: TGTGCCAGCATACCAACTGGGACCGGGGAGCTGTTTTTT.

This clonotype appeared a single time. The V and J genes are TRBV24-1 and TRBJ1-4; a weak D match, TRBD1 (5 bases). The CDR3 covers 21 residues. Germline CDR1 KGHDR, CDR2 SFDVKD. Trimming left V 5 bases short and J 2 bases short, with 29 bases between. CDR3 in DNA: TGTGCCACCAGTGTTGCGGGCCCACCTGGGCAGGGCGATGCGACTAATGAAAAACTGTTTTTT. Protein product: CATSVAGPPGQGDATNEKLFF.

This clonotype showed up many times. The chain recombines TRBV20-1 with TRBJ2-1; TRBD2 aligns across 14 bases. V lost 1 base and J lost 10; bases outside the gene matches: 9. This CDR3 has 16 amino acids. Germline assignment: CDR1 DFQATT and CDR2 SNEGSKA (reference sequence). The CDR3 DNA reads TGCAGTGCTAGAGCCTCGGGACTAGCGGGGGCCAGCGAGCAGTTCTTC. Residues: CSARASGLAGASEQFF.

Concerning this clonotype itself: A much larger clone differs by one base, so this may be a read error. This chain connects TRBV6-6 to TRBJ2-3, with D unclear. The CDR3 loop spans 14 amino acids. The germline V gene has CDR1 MNHNY and CDR2 SVGAGI (reference sequence). Trimming cost V 5 bases and J 5 bases, with 14 bases left between them. Here the CDR3 reads CASSQARLGDTQYF. The CDR3 DNA sequence: TGTGCCAGCAGTCAAGCGCGTTTGGGAGATACGCAGTATTTT.

This clonotype occurred many times. V is TRBV19 and J is TRBJ1-4; 10 bases are a match to TRBD1. Trimming took 6 bases from V and 6 from J; bases not matched to a gene: 4. This CDR3 is built from 14 residues. Germline V lookup: CDR1 LNHDA, CDR2 SQIVND (reference sequence). The CDR3 DNA is TGTGCCAGTAGCCCGGGACAGGGGTATGAAAAACTGTTTTTT. Its translation: CASSPGQGYEKLFF.

Ten or more counts support this clonotype. A much larger clone differs by one base, so this may be a read error. J is TRBJ1-6 and V is TRBV5-5; a weak D match, TRBD1 (6 bases). The CDR3 runs 17 residues. Germline V gene data show CDR1 as SGHKS and CDR2 as YYEKEE (reference sequence). Trimming pared 5 bases from V and 9 bases from J, leaving 24 bases between. The DNA for the CDR3 is TGTGCCAGCAGTTTTCAACCTCCGGGGGCGCGCAGTTCACCCCTCCACTTT. Translated: CASSFQPPGARSSPLHF.

This clonotype was detected many times. CDR3 DNA sequence: TGTGCCAGCTCCCAAGACAGCTACGAGCAGTACTTC. Its protein product is CASSQDSYEQYF. The J gene is TRBJ2-7, the V gene TRBV18, with D perhaps matching TRBD1 (5 bases). This CDR3 is built from 12 residues. Germline V gene lookup returns CDR1 KGHSH and CDR2 LQKENI. The V end was cut by 6 bases, the J end by 3 bases, with 9 bases between.

A word on this clonotype: This may come from a read error, since a much larger clone is one base off. The chain has TRBV24-1 and TRBJ1-5; D is perhaps TRBD1 (6 bases). The V end was cut by 6 bases, the J end by 3 bases, with 14 bases between. CDR3 size: 15 residues. Germline lookup yields CDR1 KGHDR and CDR2 SFDVKD. The CDR3 is CATSYRTGINQPQHF. CDR3 sequence (DNA): TGTGCCACCAGTTACAGAACAGGGATCAATCAGCCCCAGCATTTT.